A selection of T cell receptor beta chains follows, all from one sample in a study of low-dose radiotherapy and immunotherapy resistance in tumors. TCRdb called the reads again in MiXCR, with one record for every CDR3 protein. Counted here are approximately 70,000 distinct CDR3 sequences, less than 40% occurring once; the ten biggest clones make up approximately 12%. The material was PBMCs, obtained before treatment. Receptor source: a female donor with ovarian cancer. The CDR3 runs from the conserved cysteine through the conserved F or W. Fields, in order: CDR3 protein, CDR3 DNA, J gene, D gene, V gene, clone size. D genes are given only for firm matches. Clone size is given for some rows only: seen once, a few or many times, or a class if the clone is expanded.

CDR3aa: CASSTSSGGSSYNEQFF; CDR3nt: TGTGCCAGTAGTACTTCTAGCGGGGGGTCCTCCTACAATGAGCAGTTCTTC; j_gene: TRBJ2-1; d_gene: TRBD2; v_gene: TRBV19; abundance: many
CDR3aa: CASSPAGANTGELFF; CDR3nt: TGTGCCAGCTCACCAGCGGGAGCGAACACCGGGGAGCTGTTTTTT; j_gene: TRBJ2-2; d_gene: TRBD2; v_gene: TRBV18; abundance: many
CDR3aa: CASSPTGQGNTGELFF; CDR3nt: TGTGCTAGCAGCCCCACAGGACAGGGGAACACCGGGGAGCTGTTTTTT; j_gene: TRBJ2-2; d_gene: TRBD1; v_gene: TRBV7-7; abundance: many
CDR3aa: CASSQTRRTGGISGANVLTF; CDR3nt: TGTGCCAGCAGCCAAACTCGCCGGACAGGGGGGATCTCTGGGGCCAACGTCCTGACTTTC; j_gene: TRBJ2-6; d_gene: TRBD1; v_gene: TRBV4-1; abundance: many
CDR3aa: CASSRGTSANEQFF; CDR3nt: TGTGCCAGCAGTCGAGGGACCTCGGCCAATGAGCAGTTCTTC; j_gene: TRBJ2-1; d_gene: NA; v_gene: TRBV6-2/TRBV6-3; abundance: NA
CDR3aa: CASSTPKQGVGSSYEQYF; CDR3nt: TGTGCCAGCAGTACGCCAAAGCAGGGGGTCGGGAGCTCCTACGAGCAGTACTTC; j_gene: TRBJ2-7; d_gene: NA; v_gene: TRBV28; abundance: NA
CDR3aa: CASSQALAGNTDTQYF; CDR3nt: TGCGCCAGCAGCCAAGCACTAGCGGGGAACACAGATACGCAGTATTTT; j_gene: TRBJ2-3; d_gene: TRBD2; v_gene: TRBV4-3; abundance: many
CDR3aa: CASSPLDGGTTYEQYF; CDR3nt: TGTGCCAGCAGCCCGCTGGACGGGGGGACCACCTACGAGCAGTACTTC; j_gene: TRBJ2-7; d_gene: TRBD2; v_gene: TRBV11-1; abundance: many
CDR3aa: CASSETRQGTGELFF; CDR3nt: TGTGCCAGCAGTGAAACCCGACAAGGCACCGGGGAGCTGTTTTTT; j_gene: TRBJ2-2; d_gene: NA; v_gene: TRBV2; abundance: NA
CDR3aa: CASSFSSTDTQYF; CDR3nt: TGTGCCAGCAGCTTCAGTAGCACAGATACGCAGTATTTT; j_gene: TRBJ2-3; d_gene: NA; v_gene: TRBV7-3; abundance: NA
CDR3aa: CASSPPWSLGRTDTQYF; CDR3nt: TGTGCCAGCAGCCCCCCCTGGAGCCTGGGTCGCACAGATACGCAGTATTTT; j_gene: TRBJ2-3; d_gene: NA; v_gene: TRBV11-1; abundance: NA
CDR3aa: CASSYLQESIQYF; CDR3nt: TGTGCCAGCAGCTACCTCCAAGAGTCGATCCAGTACTTC; j_gene: TRBJ2-5; d_gene: NA; v_gene: TRBV6-2/TRBV6-3; abundance: many
CDR3aa: CASSVGVSYEQYF; CDR3nt: TGTGCCAGCAGCGTAGGGGTATCCTACGAGCAGTACTTC; j_gene: TRBJ2-7; d_gene: NA; v_gene: TRBV9; abundance: NA
CDR3aa: CASRRQTGAFF; CDR3nt: TGTGCCAGCAGGCGACAGACCGGAGCTTTCTTT; j_gene: TRBJ1-1; d_gene: NA; v_gene: TRBV28; abundance: NA
CDR3aa: CASSPRGAYEQYF; CDR3nt: TGTGCCAGCAGCCCTAGGGGGGCCTACGAGCAGTACTTC; j_gene: TRBJ2-7; d_gene: NA; v_gene: TRBV7-2; abundance: NA
CDR3aa: CASSLGVGSYNEQFF; CDR3nt: TGTGCCAGCAGCTTAGGGGTTGGGTCCTACAATGAGCAGTTCTTC; j_gene: TRBJ2-1; d_gene: NA; v_gene: TRBV11-2; abundance: many
CDR3aa: CASSRARGLGETQYF; CDR3nt: TGTGCCAGCAGCCGGGCCCGAGGGCTAGGGGAGACCCAGTACTTC; j_gene: TRBJ2-5; d_gene: NA; v_gene: TRBV3-1; abundance: many
CDR3aa: CASSRDRGENSPLHF; CDR3nt: TGTGCCAGCAGCCGCGACAGGGGAGAAAATTCACCCCTCCACTTT; j_gene: TRBJ1-6; d_gene: TRBD1; v_gene: TRBV5-6; abundance: few
CDR3aa: CASSDTSGNPFRETQYF; CDR3nt: TGCGCCAGCAGTGATACTAGCGGGAATCCCTTTAGGGAGACCCAGTACTTC; j_gene: TRBJ2-5; d_gene: TRBD2; v_gene: TRBV10-1; abundance: NA
CDR3aa: CASSPKTEIGEQFF; CDR3nt: TGTGCCAGCAGTCCAAAGACAGAGATCGGTGAGCAGTTCTTC; j_gene: TRBJ2-1; d_gene: NA; v_gene: TRBV28; abundance: once
CDR3aa: CASSRLGPAQPQHF; CDR3nt: TGTGCCAGCAGTCGACTAGGACCGGCTCAGCCCCAGCATTTT; j_gene: TRBJ1-5; d_gene: NA; v_gene: TRBV27; abundance: many
CDR3aa: CASHTGLTEAFF; CDR3nt: TGTGCCAGCCATACAGGGCTCACTGAAGCTTTCTTT; j_gene: TRBJ1-1; d_gene: NA; v_gene: TRBV28; abundance: NA
CDR3aa: CASSFPGLAYEQYF; CDR3nt: TGTGCCAGCAGTTTCCCGGGACTAGCTTACGAGCAGTACTTC; j_gene: TRBJ2-7; d_gene: TRBD2; v_gene: TRBV6-2/TRBV6-3; abundance: NA
CDR3aa: CASSIAANTGELFF; CDR3nt: TGTGCCAGTAGTATTGCTGCGAACACCGGGGAGCTGTTTTTT; j_gene: TRBJ2-2; d_gene: NA; v_gene: TRBV19; abundance: many
CDR3aa: CASSLGQGPHEQYF; CDR3nt: TGTGCCAGCAGTTTGGGACAGGGCCCCCACGAGCAGTACTTC; j_gene: TRBJ2-7; d_gene: TRBD1; v_gene: TRBV28; abundance: NA
CDR3aa: CASSVVPPPGRTEAFF; CDR3nt: TGTGCCAGCAGTGTAGTCCCTCCTCCGGGCAGGACTGAAGCTTTCTTT; j_gene: TRBJ1-1; d_gene: NA; v_gene: TRBV6-2/TRBV6-3; abundance: many
CDR3aa: CASSLSPTYEQYF; CDR3nt: TGTGCCAGCAGTTTAAGCCCTACCTACGAGCAGTACTTC; j_gene: TRBJ2-7; d_gene: NA; v_gene: TRBV28; abundance: many
CDR3aa: CASSYSPGGGRPYEQYF; CDR3nt: TGTGCCAGCAGTTACTCCCCGGGGGGCGGGAGGCCCTACGAGCAGTACTTC; j_gene: TRBJ2-7; d_gene: TRBD2; v_gene: TRBV6-2/TRBV6-3; abundance: many
CDR3aa: CSARDHTGELFF; CDR3nt: TGCAGTGCCCGAGACCACACCGGGGAGCTGTTTTTT; j_gene: TRBJ2-2; d_gene: NA; v_gene: TRBV20-1; abundance: many
CDR3aa: CASSFGGFNYGYTF; CDR3nt: TGTGCCAGCAGTTTCGGGGGGTTTAACTATGGCTACACCTTC; j_gene: TRBJ1-2; d_gene: NA; v_gene: TRBV28; abundance: many
CDR3aa: CASSGQVNQPQHF; CDR3nt: TGTGCCAGCAGTGGTCAAGTGAATCAGCCCCAGCATTTT; j_gene: TRBJ1-5; d_gene: NA; v_gene: TRBV12-3/TRBV12-4; abundance: NA
CDR3aa: CASSYSGTGTNEKLFF; CDR3nt: TGTGCCAGCAGTTACTCGGGGACAGGAACTAATGAAAAACTGTTTTTT; j_gene: TRBJ1-4; d_gene: TRBD1; v_gene: TRBV6-2/TRBV6-3; abundance: many
CDR3aa: CASRGPSGTEAFF; CDR3nt: TGTGCCAGTAGAGGGCCGTCCGGCACTGAAGCTTTCTTT; j_gene: TRBJ1-1; d_gene: NA; v_gene: TRBV19; abundance: NA
CDR3aa: CASSLEVNTEAFF; CDR3nt: TGTGCCAGCAGCTTGGAGGTGAACACTGAAGCTTTCTTT; j_gene: TRBJ1-1; d_gene: NA; v_gene: TRBV6-2/TRBV6-3; abundance: many
CDR3aa: CASSPAGGETQYF; CDR3nt: TGTGCCAGCTCACCAGCAGGGGGGGAGACCCAGTACTTC; j_gene: TRBJ2-5; d_gene: NA; v_gene: TRBV18; abundance: many
CDR3aa: CASSLDDMTIYF; CDR3nt: TGTGCCAGCAGCTTAGACGATATGACCATATATTTT; j_gene: TRBJ1-3; d_gene: NA; v_gene: TRBV13; abundance: NA
CDR3aa: CASSLAHQGLANVLTF; CDR3nt: TGTGCCAGCAGTTTAGCACACCAAGGGTTGGCCAACGTCCTGACTTTC; j_gene: TRBJ2-6; d_gene: NA; v_gene: TRBV7-2; abundance: NA
CDR3aa: CASSLQGGNSNQPQHF; CDR3nt: TGTGCCAGCAGTTTACAGGGGGGGAATAGCAATCAGCCCCAGCATTTT; j_gene: TRBJ1-5; d_gene: TRBD1; v_gene: TRBV12-3/TRBV12-4; abundance: NA
CDR3aa: CASIPGQGLGEQYF; CDR3nt: TGTGCCAGCATCCCGGGACAGGGTTTGGGAGAGCAGTACTTC; j_gene: TRBJ2-7; d_gene: TRBD1; v_gene: TRBV28; abundance: many
CDR3aa: CASGQGRADTQYF; CDR3nt: TGTGCCAGCGGACAGGGTCGGGCAGATACGCAGTATTTT; j_gene: TRBJ2-3; d_gene: TRBD1; v_gene: TRBV2; abundance: NA
CDR3aa: CSVLGGAHSGELLF; CDR3nt: TGCAGCGTCCTCGGGGGGGCGCACTCCGGGGAGCTGTTGTTT; j_gene: TRBJ2-2; d_gene: TRBD2; v_gene: TRBV29-1; abundance: NA
CDR3aa: CASSRTGNTGELFF; CDR3nt: TGTGCCAGCAGCCGGACAGGGAACACCGGGGAGCTGTTTTTT; j_gene: TRBJ2-2; d_gene: TRBD1; v_gene: TRBV13; abundance: many
CDR3aa: CASSFLAGGGTGELFF; CDR3nt: TGTGCCAGCAGTTTCCTAGCGGGAGGGGGGACCGGGGAGCTGTTTTTT; j_gene: TRBJ2-2; d_gene: TRBD2; v_gene: TRBV27; abundance: few
CDR3aa: CAISESGADTEAFF; CDR3nt: TGTGCCATCAGTGAGTCCGGGGCAGACACTGAAGCTTTCTTT; j_gene: TRBJ1-1; d_gene: NA; v_gene: TRBV10-3; abundance: few
CDR3aa: CASSLLQGPSSYNEQFF; CDR3nt: TGTGCCAGCAGTTTATTGCAGGGCCCGAGCTCCTACAATGAGCAGTTCTTC; j_gene: TRBJ2-1; d_gene: NA; v_gene: TRBV28; abundance: NA
CDR3aa: CASSSTSVSYEQYF; CDR3nt: TGTGCCAGCAGCTCTACTAGCGTCTCCTACGAGCAGTACTTC; j_gene: TRBJ2-7; d_gene: TRBD2; v_gene: TRBV12-3/TRBV12-4; abundance: NA
CDR3aa: CASSLPGYYEQYF; CDR3nt: TGTGCCAGCAGCTTACCAGGCTACTACGAGCAGTACTTC; j_gene: TRBJ2-7; d_gene: NA; v_gene: TRBV7-2; abundance: many
CDR3aa: CASRGGGQDAYEQYF; CDR3nt: TGTGCCAGCAGAGGGGGAGGACAGGACGCCTACGAGCAGTACTTC; j_gene: TRBJ2-7; d_gene: NA; v_gene: TRBV28; abundance: few
CDR3aa: CASSESLHRDEQYF; CDR3nt: TGCGCCAGCAGTGAGTCCCTCCACAGGGACGAGCAGTACTTC; j_gene: TRBJ2-7; d_gene: NA; v_gene: TRBV10-2; abundance: many
CDR3aa: CASFKGRGLAGETQYF; CDR3nt: TGTGCCAGCTTCAAGGGAAGAGGGCTAGCGGGAGAGACCCAGTACTTC; j_gene: TRBJ2-5; d_gene: TRBD2; v_gene: TRBV28; abundance: NA
CDR3aa: CASSARGSMNEQFF; CDR3nt: TGTGCCAGCAGCGCGCGCGGGAGCATGAATGAGCAGTTCTTC; j_gene: TRBJ2-1; d_gene: TRBD2; v_gene: TRBV9; abundance: NA
CDR3aa: CSARDSGRSSYNSPLHF; CDR3nt: TGCAGTGCTAGAGATTCAGGCAGGAGCTCCTATAATTCACCCCTCCACTTT; j_gene: TRBJ1-6; d_gene: NA; v_gene: TRBV20-1; abundance: NA
CDR3aa: CASSPTGGPYEQYF; CDR3nt: TGTGCCAGCAGCCCCACCGGGGGGCCGTACGAGCAGTACTTC; j_gene: TRBJ2-7; d_gene: NA; v_gene: TRBV11-2; abundance: many
CDR3aa: CASSYGLAGLLTDTQYF; CDR3nt: TGTGCCAGCAGTTACGGGCTAGCGGGATTGCTCACAGATACGCAGTATTTT; j_gene: TRBJ2-3; d_gene: TRBD2; v_gene: TRBV28; abundance: many
CDR3aa: CASSSGGQGNQPQHF; CDR3nt: TGTGCCAGCAGCTCCGGAGGACAGGGGAATCAGCCCCAGCATTTT; j_gene: TRBJ1-5; d_gene: TRBD1; v_gene: TRBV7-3; abundance: many
CDR3aa: CASSIDNSHSYEQYF; CDR3nt: TGTGCCAGTAGTATAGATAACAGTCATTCCTACGAGCAGTACTTC; j_gene: TRBJ2-7; d_gene: NA; v_gene: TRBV19; abundance: many
CDR3aa: CASSLGQQYEQYF; CDR3nt: TGCGCCAGCAGCTTGGGCCAGCAGTACGAGCAGTACTTC; j_gene: TRBJ2-7; d_gene: NA; v_gene: TRBV5-1; abundance: NA